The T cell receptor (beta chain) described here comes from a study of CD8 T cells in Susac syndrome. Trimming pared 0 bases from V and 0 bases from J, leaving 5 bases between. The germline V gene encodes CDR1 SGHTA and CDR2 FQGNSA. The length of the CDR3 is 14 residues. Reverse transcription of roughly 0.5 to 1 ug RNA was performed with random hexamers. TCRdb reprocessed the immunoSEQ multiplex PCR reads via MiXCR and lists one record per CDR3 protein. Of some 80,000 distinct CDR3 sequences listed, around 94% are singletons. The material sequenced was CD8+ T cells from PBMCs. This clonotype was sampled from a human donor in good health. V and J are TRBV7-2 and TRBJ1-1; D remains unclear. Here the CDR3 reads CASSLAHLNTEAFF. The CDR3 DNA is TGTGCCAGCAGCTTAGCACACTTGAACACTGAAGCTTTCTTT.